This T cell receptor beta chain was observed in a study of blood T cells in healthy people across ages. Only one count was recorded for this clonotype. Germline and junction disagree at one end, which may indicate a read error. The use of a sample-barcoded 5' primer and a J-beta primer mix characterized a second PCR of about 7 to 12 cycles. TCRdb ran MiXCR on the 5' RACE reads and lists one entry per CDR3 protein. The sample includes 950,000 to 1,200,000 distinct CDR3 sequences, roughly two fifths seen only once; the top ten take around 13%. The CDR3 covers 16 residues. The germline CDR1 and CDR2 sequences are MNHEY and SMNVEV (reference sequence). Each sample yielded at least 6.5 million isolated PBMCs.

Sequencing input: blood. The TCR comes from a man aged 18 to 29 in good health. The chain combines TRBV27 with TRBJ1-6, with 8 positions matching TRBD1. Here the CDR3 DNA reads TGTGCCAACAGTAACAGGGGGATCACCTATAATTCACCCCTCCACTTT. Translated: CANSNRGITYNSPLHF.